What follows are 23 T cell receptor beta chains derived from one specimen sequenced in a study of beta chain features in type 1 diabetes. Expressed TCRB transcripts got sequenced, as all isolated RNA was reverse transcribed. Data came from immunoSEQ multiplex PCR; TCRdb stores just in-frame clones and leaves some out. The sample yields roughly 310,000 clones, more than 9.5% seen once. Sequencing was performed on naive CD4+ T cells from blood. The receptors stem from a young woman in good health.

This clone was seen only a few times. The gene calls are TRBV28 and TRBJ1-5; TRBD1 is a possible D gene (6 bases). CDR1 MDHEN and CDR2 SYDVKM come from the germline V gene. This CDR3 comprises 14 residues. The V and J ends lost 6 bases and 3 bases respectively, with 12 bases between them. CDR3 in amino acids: CASSQAGDNQPQHF. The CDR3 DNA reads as TGTGCCAGCAGCCAAGCAGGGGACAATCAGCCCCAGCATTTT.

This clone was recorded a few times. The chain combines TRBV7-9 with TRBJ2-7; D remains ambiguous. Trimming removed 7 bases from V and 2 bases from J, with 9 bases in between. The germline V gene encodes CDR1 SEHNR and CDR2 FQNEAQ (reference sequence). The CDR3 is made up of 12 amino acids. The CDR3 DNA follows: TGTGCCAGCAACGAGGAGACCTACGAGCAGTACTTC. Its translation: CASNEETYEQYF.

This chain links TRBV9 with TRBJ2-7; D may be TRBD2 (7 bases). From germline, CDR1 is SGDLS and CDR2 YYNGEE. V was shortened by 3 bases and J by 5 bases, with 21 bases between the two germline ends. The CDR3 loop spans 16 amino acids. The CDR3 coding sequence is TGTGCCAGCAGCGGGGGGGGGCTAGCGGTGATCAACGAGCAGTACTTC. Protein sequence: CASSGGGLAVINEQYF.

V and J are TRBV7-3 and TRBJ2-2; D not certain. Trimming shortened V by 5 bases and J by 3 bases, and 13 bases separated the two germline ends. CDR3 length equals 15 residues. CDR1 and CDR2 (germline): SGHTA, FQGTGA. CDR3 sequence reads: CASSRPRVDTGELFF. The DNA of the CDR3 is TGTGCCAGCAGCCGCCCCCGGGTTGACACCGGGGAGCTGTTTTTT.

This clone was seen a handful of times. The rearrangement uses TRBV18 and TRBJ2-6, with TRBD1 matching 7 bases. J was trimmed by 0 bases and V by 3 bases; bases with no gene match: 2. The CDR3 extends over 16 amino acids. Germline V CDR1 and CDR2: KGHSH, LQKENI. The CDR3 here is CASSPGQPSGANVLTF. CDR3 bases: TGTGCCAGCTCACCGGGACAGCCCTCTGGGGCCAACGTCCTGACTTTC.

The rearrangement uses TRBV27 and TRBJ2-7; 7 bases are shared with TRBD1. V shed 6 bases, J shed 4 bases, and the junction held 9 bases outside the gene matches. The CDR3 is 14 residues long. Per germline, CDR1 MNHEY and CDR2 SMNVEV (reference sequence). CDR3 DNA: TGTGCCAGCAGATTTGCAGGGGGTGGGTACGAGCAGTACTTC. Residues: CASRFAGGGYEQYF.

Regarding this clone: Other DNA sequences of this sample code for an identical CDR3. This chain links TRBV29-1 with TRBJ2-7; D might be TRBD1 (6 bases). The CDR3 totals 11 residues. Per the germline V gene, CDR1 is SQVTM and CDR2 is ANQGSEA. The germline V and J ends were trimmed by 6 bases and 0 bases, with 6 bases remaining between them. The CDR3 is CSVGGSYEQYF. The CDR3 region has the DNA TGCAGCGTAGGGGGCTCCTACGAGCAGTACTTC.

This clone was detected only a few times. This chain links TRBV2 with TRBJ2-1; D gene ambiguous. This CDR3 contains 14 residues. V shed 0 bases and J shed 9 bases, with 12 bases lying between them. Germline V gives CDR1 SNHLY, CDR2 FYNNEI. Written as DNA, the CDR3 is TGTGCCAGCAGTGAAGCGTTGCCAGGCCTTGAGCAGTTCTTC. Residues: CASSEALPGLEQFF. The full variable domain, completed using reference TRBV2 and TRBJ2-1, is EPEVTQTPSHQVTQMGQEVILRCVPISNHLYFYWYRQILGQKVEFLVSFYNNEISEKSEIFDDQFSVERPDGSNFTLKIRSTKLEDSAMYFCASSEALPGLEQFFGPGTRLTVL.

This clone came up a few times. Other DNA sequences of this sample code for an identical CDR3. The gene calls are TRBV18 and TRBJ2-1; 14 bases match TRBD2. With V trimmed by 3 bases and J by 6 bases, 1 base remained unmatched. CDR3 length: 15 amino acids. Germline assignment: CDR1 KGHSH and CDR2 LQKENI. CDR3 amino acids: CASSPGTSGSNEQFF. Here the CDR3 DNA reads TGTGCCAGCTCACCGGGGACTAGCGGGAGCAATGAGCAGTTCTTC. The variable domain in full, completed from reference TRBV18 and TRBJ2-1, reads NAGVMQNPRHLVRRRGQEARLRCSPMKGHSHVYWYRQLPEEGLKFMVYLQKENIIDESGMPKERFSAEFPKEGPSILRIQQVVRGDSAAYFCASSPGTSGSNEQFFGPGTRLTVL.

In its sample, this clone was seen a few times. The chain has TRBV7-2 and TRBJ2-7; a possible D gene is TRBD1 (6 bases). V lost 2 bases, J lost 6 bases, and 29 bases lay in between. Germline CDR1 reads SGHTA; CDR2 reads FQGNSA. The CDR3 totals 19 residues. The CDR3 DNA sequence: TGTGCCAGCAGCTTAACAGCCGAATATTGGGACACCGTTCCCCCCGAGCAGTACTTC. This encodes CASSLTAEYWDTVPPEQYF.

CDR3 loop: CASSLARADEQFF. For the CDR3, the DNA is TGCGCCAGCAGCTTGGCGAGGGCGGATGAGCAGTTCTTC. V and J are TRBV5-1 and TRBJ2-1; D perhaps matches TRBD2 (5 bases). CDR1 and CDR2 (germline): SGHRS, YFSETQ. The V and J ends lost 0 bases and 8 bases respectively, with 9 bases between them. The CDR3 loop spans 13 amino acids.

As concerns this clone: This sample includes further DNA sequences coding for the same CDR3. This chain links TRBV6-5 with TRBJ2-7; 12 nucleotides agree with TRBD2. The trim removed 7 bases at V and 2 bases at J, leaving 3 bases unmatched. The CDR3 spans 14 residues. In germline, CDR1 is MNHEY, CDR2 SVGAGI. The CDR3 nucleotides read TGTGCCAGCACAAGACTAGCGGGAGCCTACGAGCAGTACTTC. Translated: CASTRLAGAYEQYF.

The CDR3 loop reads CASRSLYTSGSPDTQYF. In DNA form, the CDR3 reads TGTGCCAGCAGATCGCTTTATACTAGCGGGAGCCCAGATACGCAGTATTTT. J is TRBJ2-3 and V is TRBV7-9; 11 positions agree with TRBD2. The trim removed 6 bases at V and 4 bases at J, leaving 12 bases unmatched. CDR3 length: 17 residues. Germline V gene sequence: CDR1 SEHNR, CDR2 FQNEAQ (reference sequence).

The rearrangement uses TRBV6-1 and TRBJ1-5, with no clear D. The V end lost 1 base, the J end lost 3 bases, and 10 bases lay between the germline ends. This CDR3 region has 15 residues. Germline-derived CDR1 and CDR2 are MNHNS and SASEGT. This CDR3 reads CASSEEWRANQPQHF. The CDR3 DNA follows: TGTGCCAGCAGTGAAGAATGGAGGGCCAATCAGCCCCAGCATTTT.

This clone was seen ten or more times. The chain's CDR3 is CASSLGLPTGIQYF. CDR3 nucleotides: TGTGCCAGCAGCCTGGGACTCCCTACCGGCATTCAGTACTTC. The chain combines TRBV7-2 with TRBJ2-4; a possible D gene is TRBD2 (6 bases). Looked up from germline, CDR1 is SGHTA and CDR2 is FQGNSA. V was trimmed by 5 bases and J by 9 bases, leaving 17 bases between them. The CDR3 extends over 14 amino acids.

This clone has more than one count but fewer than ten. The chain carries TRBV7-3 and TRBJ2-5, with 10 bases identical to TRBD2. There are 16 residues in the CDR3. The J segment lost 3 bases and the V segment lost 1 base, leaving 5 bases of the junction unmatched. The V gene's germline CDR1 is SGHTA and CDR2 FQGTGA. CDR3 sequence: CASSLISLAGEETQYF. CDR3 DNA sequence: TGTGCCAGCAGCTTAATAAGCCTAGCGGGAGAAGAGACCCAGTACTTC.

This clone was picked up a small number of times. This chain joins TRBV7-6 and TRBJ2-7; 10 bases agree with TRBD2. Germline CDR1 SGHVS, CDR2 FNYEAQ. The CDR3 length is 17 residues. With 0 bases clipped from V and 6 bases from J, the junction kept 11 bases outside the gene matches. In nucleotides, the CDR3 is TGTGCCAGCAGCTTAGCTCCCCGGACTAGCGGTCTCTCCGAGCAGTACTTC. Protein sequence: CASSLAPRTSGLSEQYF.

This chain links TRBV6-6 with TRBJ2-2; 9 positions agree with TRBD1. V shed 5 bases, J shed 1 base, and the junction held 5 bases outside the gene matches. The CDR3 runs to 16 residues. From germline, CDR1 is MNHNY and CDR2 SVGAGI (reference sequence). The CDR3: CASSRQGGGNTGELFF. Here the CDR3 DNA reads TGTGCCAGCAGTCGACAGGGGGGCGGGAACACCGGGGAGCTGTTTTTT.

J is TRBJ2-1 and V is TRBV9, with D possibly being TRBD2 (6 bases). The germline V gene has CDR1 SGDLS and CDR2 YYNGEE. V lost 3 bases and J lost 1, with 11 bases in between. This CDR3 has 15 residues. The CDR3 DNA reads TGTGCCAGCAGCGCCTTAGCGGCATCCTACAATGAGCAGTTCTTC. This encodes CASSALAASYNEQFF.

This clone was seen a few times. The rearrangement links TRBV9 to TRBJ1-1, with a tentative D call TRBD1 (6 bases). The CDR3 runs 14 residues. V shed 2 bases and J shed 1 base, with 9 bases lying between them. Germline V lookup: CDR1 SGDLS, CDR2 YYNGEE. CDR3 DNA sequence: TGTGCCAGCAGCGTCACGACAGGGAACACTGAAGCTTTCTTT. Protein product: CASSVTTGNTEAFF.

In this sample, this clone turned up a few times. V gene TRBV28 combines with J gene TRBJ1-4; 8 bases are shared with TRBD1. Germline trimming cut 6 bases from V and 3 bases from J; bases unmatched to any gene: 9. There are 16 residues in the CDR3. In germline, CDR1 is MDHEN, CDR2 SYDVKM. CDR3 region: CASRYHQGASNEKLFF. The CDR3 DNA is TGTGCCAGCAGGTACCATCAGGGGGCTTCTAATGAAAAACTGTTTTTT.

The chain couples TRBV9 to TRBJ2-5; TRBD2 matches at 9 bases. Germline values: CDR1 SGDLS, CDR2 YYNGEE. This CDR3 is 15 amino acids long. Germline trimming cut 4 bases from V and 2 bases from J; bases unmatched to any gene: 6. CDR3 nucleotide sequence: TGTGCCAGCAGCCCAGGGACTAGCTGGCAAGAGACCCAGTACTTC. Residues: CASSPGTSWQETQYF. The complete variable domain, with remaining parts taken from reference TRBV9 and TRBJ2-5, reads DSGVTQTPKHLITATGQRVTLRCSPRSGDLSVYWYQQSLDQGLQFLIQYYNGEERAKGNILERFSAQQFPDLHSELNLSSLELGDSALYFCASSPGTSWQETQYFGPGTRLLVL.

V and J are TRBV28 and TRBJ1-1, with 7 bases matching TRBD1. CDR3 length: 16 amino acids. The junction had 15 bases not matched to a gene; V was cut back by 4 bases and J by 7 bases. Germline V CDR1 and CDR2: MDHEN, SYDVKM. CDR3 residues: CASSSFFGTDRVEAFF. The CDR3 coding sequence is TGTGCCAGCAGTTCCTTCTTTGGGACAGATAGGGTTGAAGCTTTCTTT.